A single sample is the source of the 18 T cell receptor beta chains below, sequenced in a study of cytomegalovirus exposure and HLA in healthy donors. The PCR was carried out with 60 Vbeta primers and 13 Jbeta primers. Profiled with immunoSEQ multiplex PCR; TCRdb holds only in-frame clones, not every one. The table shows about 110,000 clones, with about four fifths occurring only once. Sequencing was carried out using PBMCs. The source is a man younger than 40 in good health and CMV-seronegative.

This chain links TRBV21-1 with TRBJ1-1. TRBV21-1 represents a pseudogene. CDR3 length: 15 residues. CDR3 in amino acids: CASSKGRAWATEAFF. In nucleotides, the CDR3 is TGTGCCAGCAGCAAAGGGAGGGCGTGGGCTACTGAAGCTTTCTTT.

V gene TRBV5-1 combines with J gene TRBJ1-1, with D possibly matching TRBD1 (6 bases). The germline V gene encodes CDR1 SGHRS and CDR2 YFSETQ. This CDR3 has 14 amino acids. Trimming took 5 bases from V and 1 from J, leaving 12 bases between them. The DNA of the CDR3 is TGCGCCAGCAGGGACTCGGGACAGAACACTGAAGCTTTCTTT. Amino acid sequence: CASRDSGQNTEAFF.

This clone has just a few counts. The chain is built from TRBV11-2 and TRBJ2-4; TRBD2 agrees at 13 bases. Trimming took 2 bases from V and 8 from J; bases not matched to a gene: 15. Germline V gene data show CDR1 as SGHAT and CDR2 as FQNNGV. The CDR3 contains 19 residues. The CDR3 DNA follows: TGTGCCAGCAGCTTATCACCAAAGACTAGCGGGGGGCAGGGGGACATTCAGTACTTC. It encodes CASSLSPKTSGGQGDIQYF.

This clone was counted between two and nine times. The chain recombines TRBV6-1 with TRBJ2-2, with D unresolved. CDR1 is MNHNS, CDR2 SASEGT, per germline. V dropped 7 bases and J dropped 4 bases, with 7 bases sitting between them. The CDR3 runs to 12 residues. The CDR3 sequence is CASNKLTGELFF. CDR3 coding DNA: TGTGCCAGCAATAAGCTCACCGGGGAGCTGTTTTTT.

The rearrangement links TRBV27 to TRBJ2-1, with TRBD1 as a possible D gene (6 bases). V was trimmed by 7 bases and J by 0 bases, leaving 13 bases between them. Germline V lookup: CDR1 MNHEY, CDR2 SMNVEV (reference sequence). The CDR3 is 15 amino acids. The CDR3 sequence: CASTGQGSSYNEQFF. As DNA, the CDR3 is TGTGCCAGCACGGGGCAGGGGAGCTCCTACAATGAGCAGTTCTTC.

The chain joins TRBV6-5 to TRBJ2-2; D gene ambiguous. This CDR3 has 14 amino acids. The germline CDR1 and CDR2 sequences are MNHEY and SVGAGI. The ends were cut back, 2 bases at V and 7 bases at J, with 11 bases in the middle. CDR3 nucleotides: TGTGCCAGCAGTTACGTGTATTCCGGCGGGGAGCTGTTTTTT. Protein sequence: CASSYVYSGGELFF.

This rearrangement joins TRBV9 to TRBJ1-4; D unresolved. V shed 0 bases and J shed 4 bases, with 13 bases lying between them. This CDR3 spans 16 amino acids. CDR1 and CDR2 from the germline V gene are SGDLS and YYNGEE. CDR3 bases: TGTGCCAGCAGCGTAGGGAGGGCAGAGTTTAATGAAAAACTGTTTTTT. Protein product: CASSVGRAEFNEKLFF.

The genes are TRBV19 and TRBJ1-2; D unresolved. The CDR3 has 14 amino acids. V was cut by 5 bases and J by 8 bases, with 18 bases left in between. Germline CDR1 reads LNHDA; CDR2 reads SQIVND (reference sequence). The chain's CDR3 is CASSDTTDLNGYTF. For the CDR3, the DNA is TGTGCCAGTAGTGACACGACGGATTTGAACGGCTACACCTTC.

For the CDR3, the DNA is TGCGCCAGCAGTGAGTTTGCCCAGGGGCTGAACGAGCAGTACTTC. Its protein product is CASSEFAQGLNEQYF. The rearrangement uses TRBV10-1 and TRBJ2-7; perhaps TRBD1 as D (6 bases). CDR1 WNHNN and CDR2 SYGVQD come from the germline V gene (reference sequence). The germline V and J ends were trimmed by 1 base and 5 bases, with 15 bases remaining between them. The CDR3 consists of 15 residues.

The V call is TRBV19, the J call TRBJ2-7, with TRBD1 identical over 7 bases. V lost 2 bases to trimming and J lost 4 bases; unmatched junction nucleotides: 8. CDR1 and CDR2 (germline): LNHDA, SQIVND (reference sequence). The CDR3 sequence is 15 residues long. DNA of the CDR3: TGTGCCAGTAGTATACTTCCGGGACAGATATACGAGCAGTACTTC. This codes for CASSILPGQIYEQYF. Combining the CDR3 with reference TRBV19 and TRBJ2-7 gives the whole variable domain DGGITQSPKYLFRKEGQNVTLSCEQNLNHDAMYWYRQDPGQGLRLIYYSQIVNDFQKGDIAEGYSVSREKKESFPLTVTSAQKNPTAFYLCASSILPGQIYEQYFGPGTRLTVT.

The rearrangement joins TRBV30 to TRBJ1-1; D call uncertain. Germline values: CDR1 GTSNPN, CDR2 SVGIG (reference sequence). V shed 0 bases and J shed 13 bases, with 12 bases lying between them. The CDR3 consists of 11 residues. The CDR3 sequence is CAWSVEQYVFF. In DNA, the CDR3 is TGTGCCTGGAGTGTAGAACAGTATGTTTTCTTT.

The chain employs TRBV5-5 and TRBJ1-5, with a possible D match to TRBD1 (6 bases). CDR1 and CDR2 from the germline V gene are SGHKS and YYEKEE (reference sequence). The CDR3 runs to 14 residues. V was clipped by 4 bases and J by 1 base, with 9 bases between them. The CDR3 DNA is TGTGCCAGCAGCCACGACAGGAGCAATCAGCCCCAGCATTTT. This codes for CASSHDRSNQPQHF. The full variable domain, in which reference TRBV5-5 and TRBJ1-5 provide the parts outside the CDR3, is DAGVTQSPTHLIKTRGQQVTLRCSPISGHKSVSWYQQVLGQGPQFIFQYYEKEERGRGNFPDRFSARQFPNYSSELNVNALLLGDSALYLCASSHDRSNQPQHFGDGTRLSIL.

The rearrangement links TRBV4-3 to TRBJ1-2; tentatively, D is TRBD1 (6 bases). Trimming left V 0 bases short and J 9 bases short, with 20 bases between. The CDR3 is made up of 16 amino acids. CDR1 and CDR2 from the germline V gene are LGHNA and YSLEER. The CDR3 DNA sequence: TGCGCCAGCAGCCAAGATCTATTAGAGACAGGACATAGCTACACCTTC. Translating it yields CASSQDLLETGHSYTF.

CDR3 residues: CASQRVTGELFF. Here the CDR3 DNA reads TGTGCCAGCCAGAGGGTTACCGGGGAGCTGTTTTTT. V and J are TRBV27 and TRBJ2-2; a possible D gene is TRBD2 (5 bases). CDR1 and CDR2 from the germline V gene are MNHEY and SMNVEV (reference sequence). V lost 8 bases and J 5 bases, leaving 9 bases between the germline ends. The CDR3 loop spans 12 amino acids.

This chain connects TRBV7-9 to TRBJ1-2; 8 bases are shared with TRBD1. The CDR3 length is 13 residues. Germline trimming cut 5 bases from V and 4 bases from J; bases unmatched to any gene: 3. Germline V gene sequence: CDR1 SEHNR, CDR2 FQNEAQ (reference sequence). CDR3 amino acids: CASSEGQVYGYTF. Written as DNA, the CDR3 is TGTGCCAGCAGCGAGGGACAGGTCTATGGCTACACCTTC. The complete variable domain, with remaining parts taken from reference TRBV7-9 and TRBJ1-2, reads DTGVSQNPRHKITKRGQNVTFRCDPISEHNRLYWYRQTLGQGPEFLTYFQNEAQLEKSRLLSDRFSAERPKGSFSTLEIQRTEQGDSAMYLCASSEGQVYGYTFGSGTRLTVV.

The chain couples TRBV6-1 to TRBJ2-3, with D unclear. Trimming cost V 1 base and J 0 bases, with 8 bases left between them. CDR1 is MNHNS and CDR2 is SASEGT in the germline V gene. The CDR3 spans 15 residues. The CDR3 region has the DNA TGTGCCAGCAGTGAAGTGTTATCTAGCACAGATACGCAGTATTTT. Translated: CASSEVLSSTDTQYF.

The chain combines TRBV2 with TRBJ2-7; TRBD1 matches at 7 bases. CDR3 length: 18 residues. The V gene end was trimmed by 0 bases and the J gene end by 3 bases; junction bases not matched to a gene: 14. Germline V gives CDR1 SNHLY, CDR2 FYNNEI. This chain's CDR3 is CASSEAVIGQGVLYEQYF. CDR3 DNA sequence: TGTGCCAGCAGTGAAGCCGTGATAGGGCAGGGGGTCCTCTACGAGCAGTACTTC. Looking up the rest from reference TRBV2 and TRBJ2-7 gives the full variable domain: EPEVTQTPSHQVTQMGQEVILRCVPISNHLYFYWYRQILGQKVEFLVSFYNNEISEKSEIFDDQFSVERPDGSNFTLKIRSTKLEDSAMYFCASSEAVIGQGVLYEQYFGPGTRLTVT.

This sequence joins TRBV6-5 and TRBJ2-7, with TRBD1 identical over 9 bases. J lost 2 bases, V lost 2 bases, and 1 base had no gene match. This CDR3 comprises 14 residues. CDR1 is MNHEY, CDR2 SVGAGI, per germline. The CDR3 protein is CASSYGDRAYEQYF. The CDR3 region has the DNA TGTGCCAGCAGTTACGGGGACAGGGCCTACGAGCAGTACTTC.